The rows below give T cell receptor beta chains drawn from one sample of a study of OX40 agonist ivuxolimab in advanced cancers. Measured with immunoSEQ multiplex PCR; TCRdb has only the in-frame clones, and not every one. The sample includes around 75,000 clones, 89% seen only once; the top ten take 10%. The starting material was CD4+ or CD8+ T cells sorted from blood, obtained in a trial of the OX40 agonist ivuxolimab. These receptors came from an adult with an advanced solid tumor such as melanoma, head and neck, liver or kidney cancer. Both conserved end residues are part of each CDR3. D genes are given only for firm matches. Size is stated for part of the rows, as once, few or many counts, or as a class when the clone is expanded.

>TRBV15|.|TRBJ2-1|.
TGTGCCACCAGCAGAAGAGGAGTCGGGGAAAGGCGGGGCTCCTACAATGAGCAGTTCTTC
CATSRRGVGERRGSYNEQFF
>TRBV20-1|.|TRBJ2-7|.
TGCAGTGGGACTGCCCACTACGAGCAGTACTTC
CSGTAHYEQYF
>TRBV10-3|.|TRBJ1-5|.
TGTGCCATCAGTGAGTCGATGGGTTATAGCAATCAGCCCCAGCATTTT
CAISESMGYSNQPQHF
>TRBV19|.|TRBJ2-1|.
TGTGCCAGTAGTACTTATCCCAACAATGAGCAGTTCTTC
CASSTYPNNEQFF
>TRBV19|.|TRBJ1-2|.
TGTGCCAGTAGCCTTCAGGGTTGGGGAAACTATGGCTACACCTTC
CASSLQGWGNYGYTF
>TRBV7-2|.|TRBJ1-2|.
TGTGCCAGCAGCTTAGTGCCGGATGGCTACACCTTC
CASSLVPDGYTF
>TRBV10-1|once|TRBJ2-1|TRBD2
TGCGCCAGCAGTGAGGCGGGAGGGCCCTACAATGAGCAGTTCTTC
CASSEAGGPYNEQFF
>TRBV28|.|TRBJ1-1|.
TGTGCCAGCAGGTGGGCAACTGAAGCTTTCTTT
CASRWATEAFF
>TRBV6-5|.|TRBJ1-4|TRBD1
TGTGCCAGCAGGGGTACAGGGGAGGGCGAAAAACTGTTTTTT
CASRGTGEGEKLFF
>TRBV6-6|many|TRBJ1-1|.
TGTGCCAGCAGCCACGGTCCTGAAGCTTTCTTT
CASSHGPEAFF
>TRBV7-8|.|TRBJ1-3|.
TGTGCCAGCAGCTTAGGAGGGTTGTCTGGAAACACCATATATTTT
CASSLGGLSGNTIYF
>TRBV27|.|TRBJ1-6|.
TGTGCCAGCAGTCCCGCCGGGCAGGGTCATAATTCACCCCTCCACTTT
CASSPAGQGHNSPLHF
>TRBV28|.|TRBJ2-1|TRBD1
TGTGCCAGCAGTTCACCACAGGGGGGAAGCAATGAGCAGTTCTTC
CASSSPQGGSNEQFF
>TRBV6-6|.|TRBJ2-7|.
TGTGCCAGCAGGGATAGGCCCTACGAGCAGTACTTC
CASRDRPYEQYF
>TRBV28|medium-sized|TRBJ2-7|.
TGTGCCAGCAGTCTCCGGAGGGACAGACCCTACGAGCAGTACTTC
CASSLRRDRPYEQYF
>TRBV18|.|TRBJ1-1|.
TGTGCCAGCTCACCACAGGGGGTAGGGAACACTGAAGCTTTCTTT
CASSPQGVGNTEAFF
>TRBV18|.|TRBJ1-1|.
TGTGCCAGCTCACCACAAAAGATGAACACTGAAGCTTTCTTT
CASSPQKMNTEAFF
>TRBV7-2|.|TRBJ1-4|.
TGTGCCAGCAGCTTAGTACAGAATGAAAAACTGTTTTTT
CASSLVQNEKLFF
>TRBV6-5|once|TRBJ1-2|.
TGTGCCAGCAGTTACTCTGCGGGTACAAACTATGGCTACACCTTC
CASSYSAGTNYGYTF
>TRBV5-1|.|TRBJ2-3|TRBD2
TGCGCCAGCAGCCGGACTAGCGGCACAGATACGCAGTATTTT
CASSRTSGTDTQYF
>TRBV5-1|.|TRBJ1-2|TRBD1
TGCGCCAGCAGCCCTCAGGGGGGATATGGCTACACCTTC
CASSPQGGYGYTF
>TRBV28|.|TRBJ2-3|.
TGTGCCAGCAGTTTGGGGGGTTCGGCAGATACGCAGTATTTT
CASSLGGSADTQYF
>TRBV5-4|.|TRBJ2-6|TRBD1
TGTGCCAGCGATATCGGACAGGGTATTCGCTCTGGGGCCAACGTCCTGACTTTC
CASDIGQGIRSGANVLTF
>TRBV5-4|.|TRBJ1-2|TRBD1
TGTGCCAGCAGCTTAGGGGACAGGGACTATGGCTACACCTTC
CASSLGDRDYGYTF
>TRBV28|.|TRBJ1-5|.
TGTGCCAGCAGTTTTTCGCAGGGTCGCAACAATCAGCCCCAGCATTTT
CASSFSQGRNNQPQHF
>TRBV7-9|.|TRBJ2-7|.
TGTGCCAGCAGCTTAGCGTTCGTCTCGGGCGAGCAGTACTTC
CASSLAFVSGEQYF
>TRBV6-1|.|TRBJ1-3|.
TGTGCCAGCAGTGAAGCCGGGGTAGCTGGAAACACCATATATTTT
CASSEAGVAGNTIYF
>TRBV5-1|.|TRBJ1-1|TRBD1
TGCGCCAGCAGCTCCCCCTACAGGGGTGACACTGAAGCTTTCTTT
CASSSPYRGDTEAFF
>TRBV5-1|.|TRBJ1-2|TRBD1
TGCGCCAGCAGCTTGGTTTCGGGACAGGGGTTTAGCTACACCTTC
CASSLVSGQGFSYTF
>TRBV4-1|.|TRBJ1-5|.
TGCGCCAGCAGCGCACAACCTTTACAGGGAACACTAAGCAATCAGCCCCAGCATTTT
CASSAQPLQGTLSNQPQHF
>TRBV11-2|.|TRBJ2-5|TRBD2
TGTGCCAGCAGCTCCAGGACTAGCGGGGGGCCGCCTTACGGAGAGACCCAGTACTTC
CASSSRTSGGPPYGETQYF
>TRBV7-9|once|TRBJ2-1|TRBD2
TGTGCCAGCAGCCATAGCGGGGGGGCCAATGAGCAGTTCTTC
CASSHSGGANEQFF
>TRBV5-8|.|TRBJ2-1|TRBD2
TGTGCCAGCAGCTTGTCGGGGGGGGCCTACAATGAGCAGTTCTTC
CASSLSGGAYNEQFF
>TRBV6-1|.|TRBJ2-7|.
TGTGCCAGCAGTGATTATTACGAGCAGTACTTC
CASSDYYEQYF
>TRBV6-1|.|TRBJ1-2|TRBD1
TGTGCCAGCAGGCTCCGGGACAGGGTTGAAGGCTACACCTTC
CASRLRDRVEGYTF
>TRBV7-9|few|TRBJ2-5|TRBD2
TGTGCCAGCAGCCGAGAGCCCCTAGCGGGACAAGAGACCCAGTACTTC
CASSREPLAGQETQYF